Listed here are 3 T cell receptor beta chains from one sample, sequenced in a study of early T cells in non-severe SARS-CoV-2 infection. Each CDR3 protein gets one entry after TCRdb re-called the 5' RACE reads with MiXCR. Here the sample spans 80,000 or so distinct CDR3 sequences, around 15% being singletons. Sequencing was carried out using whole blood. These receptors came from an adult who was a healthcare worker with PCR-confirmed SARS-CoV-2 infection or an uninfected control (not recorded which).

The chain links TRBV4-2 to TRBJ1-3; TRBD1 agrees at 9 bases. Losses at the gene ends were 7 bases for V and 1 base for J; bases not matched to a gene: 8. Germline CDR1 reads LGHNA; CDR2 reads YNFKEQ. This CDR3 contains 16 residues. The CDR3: CASNPGTGFSGNTIYF. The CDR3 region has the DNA TGTGCCAGCAACCCCGGGACAGGGTTTTCTGGAAACACCATATATTTT.

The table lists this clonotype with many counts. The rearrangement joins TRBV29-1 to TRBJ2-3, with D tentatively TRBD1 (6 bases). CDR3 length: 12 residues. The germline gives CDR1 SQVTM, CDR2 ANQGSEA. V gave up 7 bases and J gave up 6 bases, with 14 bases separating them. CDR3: CSETGQTDTQYF. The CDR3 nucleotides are TGCAGCGAAACAGGGCAAACGGATACGCAGTATTTT.

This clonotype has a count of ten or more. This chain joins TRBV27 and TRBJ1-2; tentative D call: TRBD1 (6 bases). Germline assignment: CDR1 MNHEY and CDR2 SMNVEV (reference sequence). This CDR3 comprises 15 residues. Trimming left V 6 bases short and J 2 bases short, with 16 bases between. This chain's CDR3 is CASSLTGWGNYGYTF. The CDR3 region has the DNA TGTGCCAGCAGCCTAACAGGGTGGGGCAACTATGGCTACACCTTC.